This TCR beta chain was sequenced in a study of regulatory T cells in long-lasting Graves disease. This clonotype has a handful of counts. Its antigen is unidentified. Time point meaning: newly diagnosed GD, antithyroid drugs for less than 3 months. From RNA extracted from PBMCs, the TCR library was made. EDTA tubes received 7.5 to 9 milliliters of collected peripheral blood. With iRepertoire HTBI primers and Arm-PCR of CDR3 regions, TCR beta libraries were built. Via MiXCR, TCRdb re-called the multiplex PCR reads, giving one row per CDR3 protein. The data hold hundreds of thousands of distinct CDR3 sequences, with about 11% observed a single time. Germline V gene lookup returns CDR1 SQVTM and CDR2 ANQGSEA. The CDR3 contains 13 residues. V was cut by 3 bases and J by 8 bases, with 14 bases left in between. Overall study results and limits: Persistent disease favored TRBV28, TRBJ1-2 and TRBJ2-5.

This same sample was also taken into another study, of T cells in Graves' hyperthyroidism and ophthalmopathy. As that report states: During a first-round RT-PCR of the TCR CDR3, the HTBI primer set was used. Through a model of 13 V-J features, ophthalmopathy was separated from stable hyperthyroidism.

The TCR comes from a woman in her 30s with Graves disease. The V gene is TRBV29-1, the J gene TRBJ2-1; tentatively, D is TRBD2 (7 bases). Sequencing was performed on peripheral blood mononuclear cells (PBMCs), taken at new diagnosis, from a patient treated with antithyroid drugs. CDR3 amino acids: CSVDRRGLDEQFF. The CDR3 region has the DNA TGCAGCGTTGACAGGCGGGGGCTGGATGAGCAGTTCTTC.